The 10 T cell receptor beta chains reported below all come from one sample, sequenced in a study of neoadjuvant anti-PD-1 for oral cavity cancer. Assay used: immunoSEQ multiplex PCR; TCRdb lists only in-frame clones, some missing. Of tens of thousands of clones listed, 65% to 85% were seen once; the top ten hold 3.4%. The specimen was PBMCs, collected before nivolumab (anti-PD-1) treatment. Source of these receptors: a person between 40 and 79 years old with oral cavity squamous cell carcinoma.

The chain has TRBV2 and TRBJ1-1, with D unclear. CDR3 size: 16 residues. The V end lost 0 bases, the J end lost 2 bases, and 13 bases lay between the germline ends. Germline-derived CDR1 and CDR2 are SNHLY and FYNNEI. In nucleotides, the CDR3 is TGTGCCAGCAGTGAAGCGCTTTGGGCCTCCAACACTGAAGCTTTCTTT. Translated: CASSEALWASNTEAFF.

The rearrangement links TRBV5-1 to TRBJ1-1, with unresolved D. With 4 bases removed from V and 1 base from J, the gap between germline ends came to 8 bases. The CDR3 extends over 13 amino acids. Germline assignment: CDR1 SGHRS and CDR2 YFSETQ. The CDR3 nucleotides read TGCGCCAGCAGCCCTTCGGGGAACACTGAAGCTTTCTTT. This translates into CASSPSGNTEAFF.

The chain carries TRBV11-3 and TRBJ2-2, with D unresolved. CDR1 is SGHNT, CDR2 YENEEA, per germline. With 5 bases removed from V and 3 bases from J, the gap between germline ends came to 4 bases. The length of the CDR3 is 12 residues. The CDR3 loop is CASSPDTGELFF. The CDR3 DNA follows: TGTGCCAGCAGCCCGGACACCGGGGAGCTGTTTTTT.

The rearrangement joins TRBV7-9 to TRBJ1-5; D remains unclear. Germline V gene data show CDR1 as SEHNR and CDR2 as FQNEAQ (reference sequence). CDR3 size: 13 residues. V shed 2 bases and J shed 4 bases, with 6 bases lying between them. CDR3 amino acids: CASSLYWNQPQHF. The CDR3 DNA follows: TGTGCCAGCAGCTTATATTGGAATCAGCCCCAGCATTTT.

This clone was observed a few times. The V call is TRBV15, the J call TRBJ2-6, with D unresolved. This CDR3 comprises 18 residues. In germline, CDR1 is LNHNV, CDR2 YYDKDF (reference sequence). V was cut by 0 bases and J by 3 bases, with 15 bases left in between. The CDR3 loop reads CATSREGPLRFGANVLTF. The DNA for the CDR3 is TGTGCCACCAGCAGAGAAGGACCCCTTAGATTTGGGGCCAACGTCCTGACTTTC.

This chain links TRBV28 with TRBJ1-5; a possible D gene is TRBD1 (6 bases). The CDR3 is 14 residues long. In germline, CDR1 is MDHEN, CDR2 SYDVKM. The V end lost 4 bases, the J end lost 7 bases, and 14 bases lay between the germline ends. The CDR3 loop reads CASSSYREGQPQHF. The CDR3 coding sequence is TGTGCCAGCAGTTCCTACAGGGAAGGCCAGCCCCAGCATTTT. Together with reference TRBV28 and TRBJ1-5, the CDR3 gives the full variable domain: DVKVTQSSRYLVKRTGEKVFLECVQDMDHENMFWYRQDPGLGLRLIYFSYDVKMKEKGDIPEGYSVSREKKERFSLILESASTNQTSMYLCASSSYREGQPQHFGDGTRLSIL.

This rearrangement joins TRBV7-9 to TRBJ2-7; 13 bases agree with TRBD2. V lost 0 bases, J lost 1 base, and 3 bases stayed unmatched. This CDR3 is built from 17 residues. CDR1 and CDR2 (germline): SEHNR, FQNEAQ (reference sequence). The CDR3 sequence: CASSLATSGRKSYEQYF. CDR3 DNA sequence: TGTGCCAGCAGCTTAGCGACTAGCGGGAGGAAGTCCTACGAGCAGTACTTC.

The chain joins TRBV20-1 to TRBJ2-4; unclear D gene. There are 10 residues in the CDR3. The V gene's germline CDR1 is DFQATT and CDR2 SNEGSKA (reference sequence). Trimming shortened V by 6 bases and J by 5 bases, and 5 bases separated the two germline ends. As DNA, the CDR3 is TGCAGTGCCCAACAAAACATTCAGTACTTC. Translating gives CSAQQNIQYF.

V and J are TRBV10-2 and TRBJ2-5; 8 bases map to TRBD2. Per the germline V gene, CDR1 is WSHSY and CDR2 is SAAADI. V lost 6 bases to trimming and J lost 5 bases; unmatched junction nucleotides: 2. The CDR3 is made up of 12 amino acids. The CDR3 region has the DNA TGCGCCAGCAGGGCGGGAGGTGAGACCCAGTACTTC. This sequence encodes CASRAGGETQYF.

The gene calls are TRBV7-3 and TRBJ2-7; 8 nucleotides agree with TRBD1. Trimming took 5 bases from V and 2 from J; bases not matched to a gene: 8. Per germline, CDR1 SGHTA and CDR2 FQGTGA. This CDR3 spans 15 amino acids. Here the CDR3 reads CASSRGQGPAYEQYF. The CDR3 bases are TGTGCCAGCAGCCGCGGACAGGGCCCTGCCTACGAGCAGTACTTC.